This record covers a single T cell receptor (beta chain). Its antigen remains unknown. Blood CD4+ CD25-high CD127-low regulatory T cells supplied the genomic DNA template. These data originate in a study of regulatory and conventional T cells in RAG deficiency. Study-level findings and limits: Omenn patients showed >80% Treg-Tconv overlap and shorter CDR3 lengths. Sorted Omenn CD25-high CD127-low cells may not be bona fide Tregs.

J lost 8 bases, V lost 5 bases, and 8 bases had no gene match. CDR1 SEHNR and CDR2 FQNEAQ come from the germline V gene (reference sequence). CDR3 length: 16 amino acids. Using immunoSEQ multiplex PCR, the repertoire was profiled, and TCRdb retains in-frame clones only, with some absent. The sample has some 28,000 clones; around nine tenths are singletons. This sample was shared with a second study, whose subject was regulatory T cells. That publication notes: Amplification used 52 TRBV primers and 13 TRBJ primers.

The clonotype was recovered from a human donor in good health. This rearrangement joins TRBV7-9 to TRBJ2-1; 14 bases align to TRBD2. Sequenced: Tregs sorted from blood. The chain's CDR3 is CASSLRLAGGPHEQFF. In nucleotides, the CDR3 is TGTGCCAGCAGCCTAAGACTAGCGGGGGGGCCCCATGAGCAGTTCTTC.